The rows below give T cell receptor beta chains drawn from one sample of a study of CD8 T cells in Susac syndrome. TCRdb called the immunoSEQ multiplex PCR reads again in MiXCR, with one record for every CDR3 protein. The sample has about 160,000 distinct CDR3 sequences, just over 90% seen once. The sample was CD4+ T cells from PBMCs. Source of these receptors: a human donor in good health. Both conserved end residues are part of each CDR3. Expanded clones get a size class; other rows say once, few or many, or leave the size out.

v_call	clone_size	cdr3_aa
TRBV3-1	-	CASSQVLTTTDTQYF
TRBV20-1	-	CSARQTPGNEKLFF
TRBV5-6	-	CASRRDRVPNEQFF
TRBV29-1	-	CSVMILARRGSTDTQYF
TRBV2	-	CASSAYTGELFF
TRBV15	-	CATSRDLAREQFF
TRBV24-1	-	CATSGRVEDTQYF
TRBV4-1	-	CASSRDSPGDIQYF
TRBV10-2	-	CASSESVLSYGYTF
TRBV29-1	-	CSVRRDRGLTDTQYF
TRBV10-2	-	CASSEGSGWANTEAFF
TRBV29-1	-	CSVEDQLDNEQFF
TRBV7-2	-	CASSLNNQPQHF
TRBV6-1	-	CASRGPTEGNSPLHF
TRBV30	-	CAWSFGGHGEYF
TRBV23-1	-	CASSQPPGIYEQYF
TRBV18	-	CASSPKVGSTDTQYF
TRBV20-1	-	CSARASGYTF
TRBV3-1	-	CASSQGTGGGTFF
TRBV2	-	CASSSYRRDGELFF
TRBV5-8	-	CASSFKAGAVVEQFF
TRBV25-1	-	CATGPSNYNEQFF
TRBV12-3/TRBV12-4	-	CASTARSDTEAFF
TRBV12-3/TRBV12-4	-	CASSFTPVGELFF
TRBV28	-	CASSPAGGNYGYTF
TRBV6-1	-	CASSESTGPYGYTF
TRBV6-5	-	CASNPRGEEQYF
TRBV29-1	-	CSVEGLGNTDTQYF
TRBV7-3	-	CASSHGQPGGSTQYF
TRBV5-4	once	CASSPESRGTGELFF
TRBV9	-	CASSQRGTSYNSPLHF
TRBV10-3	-	CAIGATASGQGLYEQYF
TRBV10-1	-	CASSEALLAGGSTDTQYF
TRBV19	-	CASSSGQLLSIGGYTF
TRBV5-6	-	CASSLGPAAFF
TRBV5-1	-	CASSLGSGEQYF
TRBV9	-	CASSPLVRETQYF
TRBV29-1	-	CSVGAGSGTEAFF
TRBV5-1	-	CASSLLGGENEQFF
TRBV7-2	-	CASRQGLAGTGSYNEQFF
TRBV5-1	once	CASSLFPGVDEQYF
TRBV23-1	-	CASSHGRYGYTF
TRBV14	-	CASSQAGVRSYGYTF
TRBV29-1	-	CSVGAGHNEKLFF
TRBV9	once	CASSEDPYSNQPQHF
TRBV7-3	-	CASSLMSAGATDTQYF
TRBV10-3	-	CAITQGNTEAFF
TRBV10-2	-	CASSEPRETQYF
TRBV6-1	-	CASSEGAWGTVIQYF
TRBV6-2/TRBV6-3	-	CASISGGSTDTQYF
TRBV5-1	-	CASRYLEAAETQYF
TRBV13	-	CASRGGGNTIYF
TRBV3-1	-	CASSQDGRMNTEAFF